This entry lists 28 T cell receptor beta chains sequenced from one sample in a study of blood T cell repertoires in COVID-19. Clones were read by immunoSEQ multiplex PCR, and TCRdb kept only the in-frame ones, dropping some. The table records 74,000 or so clones, approximately 90% of them present only once. Specimen: peripheral blood. Receptors originate from a man aged 50 or older with acute or convalescent COVID-19.

V and J are TRBV5-5 and TRBJ2-7, with D uncertain. CDR3 length equals 13 residues. Trimming stripped 4 bases from V and 3 bases from J, with 11 bases between. Germline CDR1 reads SGHKS; CDR2 reads YYEKEE (reference sequence). This chain's CDR3 is CASSLSLNYEQYV. The CDR3 bases are TGTGCCAGCAGCCTTAGCCTGAACTACGAGCAGTACGTC.

The chain has TRBV5-8 and TRBJ1-1; a weak D match, TRBD1 (5 bases). There are 14 residues in the CDR3. CDR1 is SGHTS, CDR2 YDEGEE, per germline. The V gene lost 0 bases and the J gene lost 4 bases, with 10 bases spanning the gap. CDR3 residues: CASSLALGATEAFF. CDR3 DNA: TGTGCCAGCAGCTTGGCCCTTGGGGCCACTGAAGCTTTCTTT.

The chain recombines TRBV15 with TRBJ2-4; no firm D call. This CDR3 has 15 amino acids. Germline-derived CDR1 and CDR2 are LNHNV and YYDKDF (reference sequence). V dropped 9 bases and J dropped 1 base, with 16 bases sitting between them. Here the CDR3 DNA reads TGTGCCACTACAACCCGAAGAGGCGCCAAAAACATTCAGTACTTC. Translating gives CATTTRRGAKNIQYF.

The chain employs TRBV10-3 and TRBJ1-2; the match to TRBD1 covers 7 bases. This CDR3 comprises 13 residues. CDR1 and CDR2 from the germline V gene are ENHRY and SYGVKD. V was clipped by 0 bases and J by 7 bases; unmatched bases: 2. The CDR3 loop is CAISESEGAGYTF. For the CDR3, the DNA is TGTGCCATCAGTGAGTCTGAGGGGGCTGGCTACACCTTC.

The rearrangement uses TRBV4-3 and TRBJ1-4, with a tentative D call TRBD1 (6 bases). This CDR3 has 15 residues. Per germline, CDR1 LGHNA and CDR2 YSLEER. V dropped 3 bases and J dropped 4 bases, with 12 bases sitting between them. As DNA, the CDR3 is TGCGCCAGCAGCCATGGGGGCGTAGGTAATGAAAAACTGTTTTTT. This codes for CASSHGGVGNEKLFF.

This chain uses TRBV27 with TRBJ2-3; 9 bases align to TRBD1. Germline loops: CDR1 MNHEY, CDR2 SMNVEV (reference sequence). The trim removed 0 bases at V and 0 bases at J, leaving 1 base unmatched. The CDR3 contains 16 residues. DNA for the CDR3: TGTGCCAGCAGTTTATCGGGACAGGGTAGCACAGATACGCAGTATTTT. Residues: CASSLSGQGSTDTQYF.

The J gene is TRBJ2-5, the V gene TRBV18; D possibly corresponds to TRBD1 (6 bases). The germline V gene encodes CDR1 KGHSH and CDR2 LQKENI. CDR3 length: 16 residues. V gave up 2 bases and J gave up 5 bases, with 18 bases separating them. The CDR3 region has the DNA TGTGCCAGCTCACCATCGAGCACAGGGATTCAGGAGACCCAGTACTTC. This gives the protein CASSPSSTGIQETQYF.

The chain carries TRBV5-6 and TRBJ1-4; D may be TRBD1 (6 bases). The V end lost 5 bases, the J end lost 8 bases, and 16 bases lay between the germline ends. This CDR3 has 14 amino acids. CDR1 SGHDT and CDR2 YYEEEE come from the germline V gene. The chain's CDR3 is CASRYEGRGEKLFF. CDR3 DNA sequence: TGTGCCAGCAGATACGAAGGAAGGGGGGAAAAACTGTTTTTT. Full variable domain (rest looked up from reference TRBV5-6 and TRBJ1-4): DAGVTQSPTHLIKTRGQQVTLRCSPKSGHDTVSWYQQALGQGPQFIFQYYEEEERQRGNFPDRFSGHQFPNYSSELNVNALLLGDSALYLCASRYEGRGEKLFFGSGTQLSVL.

The genes are TRBV24-1 and TRBJ2-1; 7 bases match TRBD1. This CDR3 is 16 amino acids long. Germline V gives CDR1 KGHDR, CDR2 SFDVKD. J gave up 8 bases and V 3 bases, and 12 bases lay outside the gene matches. This chain's CDR3 is CATSDHDRELLDEQFF. The CDR3, as DNA: TGTGCCACCAGTGATCACGACAGGGAGCTCTTGGATGAGCAGTTCTTC.

V usage is TRBV18 and J usage is TRBJ1-1; D is perhaps TRBD1 (5 bases). In germline, CDR1 is KGHSH, CDR2 LQKENI. The CDR3 length is 16 residues. V was pared by 0 bases and J by 1 base, with 12 bases between. The CDR3 reads CASSPPRQIANTEAFF. The DNA of the CDR3 is TGTGCCAGCTCACCACCCAGACAGATAGCGAACACTGAAGCTTTCTTT.

J is TRBJ1-1 and V is TRBV6-6, with a tentative D call TRBD1 (5 bases). V was trimmed by 7 bases and J by 1 base, leaving 13 bases between them. Germline V gene sequence: CDR1 MNHNY, CDR2 SVGAGI (reference sequence). This CDR3 spans 14 amino acids. CDR3 sequence reads: CASMAGRRNTEAFF. In DNA form, the CDR3 reads TGTGCCAGCATGGCAGGGCGCCGGAACACTGAAGCTTTCTTT.

The chain has TRBV11-3 and TRBJ2-3; 7 bases map to TRBD2. Germline trimming cut 5 bases from V and 2 bases from J; bases unmatched to any gene: 10. The CDR3 consists of 16 residues. The germline V gene has CDR1 SGHNT and CDR2 YENEEA. The CDR3 nucleotides read TGTGCCAGCAGCCCCGGGAAGCGGGGCTTCACAGATACGCAGTATTTT. This gives the protein CASSPGKRGFTDTQYF.

This chain uses TRBV28 with TRBJ2-5; 13 bases line up with TRBD2. Germline trimming cut 5 bases from V and 5 bases from J; bases unmatched to any gene: 11. The CDR3 is 17 amino acids. Germline V CDR1 and CDR2: MDHEN, SYDVKM. The CDR3 DNA is TGTGCCAGCAGTCCAACGCCGGGACTAGCGGGAAGGGAGACCCAGTACTTC. Translated, it gives CASSPTPGLAGRETQYF.

J is TRBJ2-5 and V is TRBV7-2; TRBD1 is a possible D gene (5 bases). This CDR3 is 12 amino acids long. From germline, CDR1 is SGHTA and CDR2 FQGNSA. V lost 5 bases, J lost 5 bases, and 9 bases lay in between. The CDR3 DNA sequence: TGTGCCAGCAGCCAGGGCTTGGAGACCCAGTACTTC. This translates into CASSQGLETQYF.

The chain employs TRBV12-3 or TRBV12-4 and TRBJ1-4; 8 positions match TRBD1. The V and J ends lost 4 bases and 14 bases, in that order; junction bases with no gene match: 6. The CDR3 is 12 amino acids. CDR3 nucleotide sequence: TGTGCCAGCAGTTCCCAGGGGACAGGCCTGTTTTTT. Residues: CASSSQGTGLFF.

This clone was picked up a small number of times. The CDR3 DNA reads as TGTGCCAGCAGTGAGCAGGGGGCTACTGAAGCTTTCTTT. Translated: CASSEQGATEAFF. The V call is TRBV2, the J call TRBJ1-1, with 8 bases aligning to TRBD1. With 3 bases clipped from V and 5 bases from J, the junction kept 2 bases outside the gene matches. From germline, CDR1 is SNHLY and CDR2 FYNNEI. The CDR3 has 13 amino acids.

The rearrangement links TRBV7-9 to TRBJ2-1, with TRBD1 matching over 9 bases. Germline values: CDR1 SEHNR, CDR2 FQNEAQ (reference sequence). Losses at the gene ends were 5 bases for V and 14 bases for J; bases not matched to a gene: 10. This CDR3 is 13 amino acids long. The CDR3 DNA follows: TGTGCCAGCAGCCGCGGACAGGGGATGTGGAAGTTCTTC. This gives the protein CASSRGQGMWKFF.

This sequence joins TRBV14 and TRBJ1-1; D is undetermined. This CDR3 has 15 amino acids. Germline values: CDR1 SGHDN, CDR2 FVKESK. With 0 bases removed from V and 0 bases from J, the gap between germline ends came to 8 bases. The CDR3 nucleotides are TGTGCCAGCAGCCAAGATTTGGCATTGAACACTGAAGCTTTCTTT. It codes for CASSQDLALNTEAFF.

The rearrangement uses TRBV5-4 and TRBJ2-1; 11 positions match TRBD2. Trimming cost V 4 bases and J 6 bases; bases outside gene matches: 6. The V gene's germline CDR1 is SGHNT and CDR2 YYREEE (reference sequence). This CDR3 has 15 amino acids. The CDR3: CASSPSTSGSNEQFF. The DNA of the CDR3 is TGTGCCAGCAGCCCGTCCACTAGCGGGAGCAATGAGCAGTTCTTC.

The chain has TRBV6-2 or TRBV6-3 and TRBJ1-5; D is possibly TRBD1 (6 bases). Germline V gene sequence: CDR1 MNHEY, CDR2 SVGEGT. V lost 2 bases and J lost 4, with 12 bases in between. The CDR3 extends over 15 amino acids. For the CDR3, the DNA is TGTGCCAGCAGTTACGTCCAGGGGAAAAATCAGCCCCAGCATTTT. It translates to CASSYVQGKNQPQHF.

This clone was counted a single time. The gene calls are TRBV6-6 and TRBJ1-1, with 9 bases fitting TRBD1. V dropped 6 bases and J dropped 1; count of bases not matched to a gene: 9. The CDR3 has 16 amino acids. From germline, CDR1 is MNHNY and CDR2 SVGAGI (reference sequence). CDR3 DNA: TGTGCCAGCAGCCACGGGGTACAGGGGGCGAACACTGAAGCTTTCTTT. It specifies CASSHGVQGANTEAFF.

The J gene is TRBJ2-2, the V gene TRBV7-3, with TRBD2 matching 7 bases. Germline assignment: CDR1 SGHTA and CDR2 FQGTGA. The V and J ends lost 5 bases and 2 bases, in that order; junction bases with no gene match: 5. The CDR3 length is 15 residues. In DNA form, the CDR3 reads TGTGCCAGCAGCCCGGGGGACTATAACACCGGGGAGCTGTTTTTT. Amino acids: CASSPGDYNTGELFF.

The V and J genes are TRBV19 and TRBJ2-5; 14 nucleotides line up with TRBD2. J gave up 3 bases and V 5 bases, and 11 bases lay outside the gene matches. The CDR3 sequence is 18 residues long. Germline V gene data show CDR1 as LNHDA and CDR2 as SQIVND (reference sequence). The CDR3 spells CASSFSGTSGRVEETQYF. Written as DNA, the CDR3 is TGTGCCAGTAGTTTTTCCGGGACTAGCGGGAGAGTGGAAGAGACCCAGTACTTC.

The chain joins TRBV5-1 to TRBJ2-2, with 10 bases fitting TRBD2. Germline trimming cut 0 bases from V and 10 bases from J; bases unmatched to any gene: 6. Looked up from germline, CDR1 is SGHRS and CDR2 is YFSETQ. CDR3 length: 15 amino acids. CDR3 region: CASSLDLAGEKELFF. As DNA, the CDR3 is TGCGCCAGCAGCTTGGACCTAGCGGGAGAGAAGGAGCTGTTTTTT. The variable domain in full, with the rest retrieved from reference TRBV5-1 and TRBJ2-2, is KAGVTQTPRYLIKTRGQQVTLSCSPISGHRSVSWYQQTPGQGLQFLFEYFSETQRNKGNFPGRFSGRQFSNSRSEMNVSTLELGDSALYLCASSLDLAGEKELFFGEGSRLTVL.

The rearrangement links TRBV5-6 to TRBJ2-7; 12 positions agree with TRBD2. Looked up from germline, CDR1 is SGHDT and CDR2 is YYEEEE. Trimming at V came to 4 bases and at J to 0 bases, leaving 5 bases not matched to a gene. The length of the CDR3 is 16 residues. As DNA, the CDR3 is TGTGCCAGCAGCCCGAGACTAGCGGGAGTCTCCTACGAGCAGTACTTC. Translation: CASSPRLAGVSYEQYF.

This sequence joins TRBV5-4 and TRBJ1-3, with D hard to call. The CDR3 is 16 residues long. Trimming pared 0 bases from V and 0 bases from J, leaving 10 bases between. Germline V gene data show CDR1 as SGHNT and CDR2 as YYREEE (reference sequence). The CDR3 protein is CASSLDGQFSGNTIYF. In DNA form, the CDR3 reads TGTGCCAGCAGCTTGGATGGTCAGTTCTCTGGAAACACCATATATTTT.

The chain links TRBV5-1 to TRBJ1-3, with a weak D call TRBD1 (5 bases). The germline CDR1 and CDR2 sequences are SGHRS and YFSETQ. Trimming removed 4 bases from V and 0 bases from J, with 14 bases in between. The CDR3 consists of 16 residues. CDR3: CASSPGLVSSGNTIYF. In nucleotides, the CDR3 is TGCGCCAGCAGCCCAGGGTTAGTTAGCTCTGGAAACACCATATATTTT.

This clone has just a few counts. The rearrangement joins TRBV7-2 to TRBJ1-6; no definite D call. The CDR3 is 14 amino acids. CDR1 and CDR2 from the germline V gene are SGHTA and FQGNSA. Trimming left V 4 bases short and J 8 bases short, with 12 bases between. The CDR3 sequence is CASSSTVEDSPLHF. The CDR3 bases are TGTGCCAGCAGCTCGACGGTGGAGGATTCACCCCTCCACTTT. Full variable domain (remainder filled in from reference TRBV7-2 and TRBJ1-6): GAGVSQSPSNKVTEKGKDVELRCDPISGHTALYWYRQSLGQGLEFLIYFQGNSAPDKSGLPSDRFSAERTGGSVSTLTIQRTQQEDSAVYLCASSSTVEDSPLHFGNGTRLTVT.